This TCR beta chain was retrieved from a study of T cell responses to AZD1222 COVID-19 vaccine. Overall study findings and caveats: CD4 TCRs covered the whole spike, strongest at regions 160-218 and 743-854. Repertoires were obtained solely post-peak T cell response. Increases in Spike-specific TCR breadth and depth were seen after two AZD1222 doses. Nearly half of spike-specific TCRs reportedly target variant regions that are unmutated in the B.1.351 and B.1.1.7 variants.

Worth noting for this clone: Its matching antigen is unknown.

The CDR3 has 16 amino acids. Germline values: CDR1 LGHNA, CDR2 YNFKEQ. Trimming removed 0 bases from V and 6 bases from J; junction bases left unmatched: 5. Sequenced by immunoSEQ multiplex PCR; TCRdb stores in-frame clones only, minus some. The repertoire includes roughly 100,000 clones, less than 95% of them detected once, and around 8% sits in the top ten. The sequences come from peripheral blood, collected 28 days after the second AZD1222 dose. The rearrangement joins TRBV4-2 to TRBJ2-3, with TRBD2 matching 11 bases. This receptor was identified in an adult who received the AZD1222 COVID-19 vaccine. Here the CDR3 reads CASSQETGLAVDTQYF. The CDR3 coding sequence is TGTGCCAGCAGCCAAGAAACGGGACTAGCGGTTGATACGCAGTATTTT.